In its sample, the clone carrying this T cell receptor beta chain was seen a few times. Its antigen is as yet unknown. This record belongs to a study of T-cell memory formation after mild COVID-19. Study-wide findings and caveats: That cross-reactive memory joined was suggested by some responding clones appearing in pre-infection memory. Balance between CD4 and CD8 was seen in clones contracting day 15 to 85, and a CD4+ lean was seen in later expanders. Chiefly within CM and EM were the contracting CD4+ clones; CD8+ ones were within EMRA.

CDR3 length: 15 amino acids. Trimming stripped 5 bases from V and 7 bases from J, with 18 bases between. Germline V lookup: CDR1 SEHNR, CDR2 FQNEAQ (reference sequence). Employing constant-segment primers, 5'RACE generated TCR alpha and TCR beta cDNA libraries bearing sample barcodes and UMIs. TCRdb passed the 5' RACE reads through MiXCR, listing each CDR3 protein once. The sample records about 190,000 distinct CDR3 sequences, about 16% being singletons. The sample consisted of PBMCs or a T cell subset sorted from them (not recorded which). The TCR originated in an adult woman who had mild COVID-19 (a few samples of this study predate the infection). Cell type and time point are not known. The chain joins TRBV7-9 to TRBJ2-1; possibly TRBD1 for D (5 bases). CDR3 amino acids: CASSQGRVSRNEQFF. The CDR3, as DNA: TGTGCCAGCAGCCAGGGCCGGGTTTCGAGGAATGAGCAGTTCTTC.